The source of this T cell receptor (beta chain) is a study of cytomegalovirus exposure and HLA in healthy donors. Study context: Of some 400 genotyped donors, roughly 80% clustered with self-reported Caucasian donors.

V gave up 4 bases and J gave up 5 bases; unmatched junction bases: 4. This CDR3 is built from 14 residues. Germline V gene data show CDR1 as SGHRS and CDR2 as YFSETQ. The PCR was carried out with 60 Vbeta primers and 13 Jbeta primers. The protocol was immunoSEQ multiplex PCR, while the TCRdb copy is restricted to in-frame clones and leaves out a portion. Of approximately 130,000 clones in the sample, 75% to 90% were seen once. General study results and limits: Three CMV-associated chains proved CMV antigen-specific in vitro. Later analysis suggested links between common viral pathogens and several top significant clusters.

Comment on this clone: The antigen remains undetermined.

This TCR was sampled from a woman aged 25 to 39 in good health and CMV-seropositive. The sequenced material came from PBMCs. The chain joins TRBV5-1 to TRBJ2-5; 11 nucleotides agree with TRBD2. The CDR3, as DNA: TGCGCCAGCAGCACCACTAGCGGGAGTGAGACCCAGTACTTC. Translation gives CASSTTSGSETQYF.